Given below is one T cell receptor (beta chain) in context. The source of the sample is a study of blood T cell repertoires in COVID-19. TCRdb's copy holds only in-frame clones and misses some; the assay was immunoSEQ multiplex PCR. The sample lists about 210,000 clones; around 82% were seen once. Trimming removed 1 base from V and 6 bases from J, with 12 bases in between. The germline CDR1 and CDR2 sequences are SGHTA and FQGNSA. The CDR3 spans 14 residues. The TCR sequence derives from a woman in her thirties or forties with acute or convalescent COVID-19. The chain recombines TRBV7-2 with TRBJ1-1, with D tentatively TRBD1 (5 bases). Sequences were obtained from peripheral blood. As DNA, the CDR3 is TGTGCCAGCAGCTTAGGGGGGGGAGGGGCTGAAGCTTTCTTT. Translation: CASSLGGGGAEAFF.